The rows below give T cell receptor beta chains drawn from one sample of a study of T cell responses to AZD1222 COVID-19 vaccine. The table came from immunoSEQ multiplex PCR; TCRdb's copy has only in-frame clones and leaves some out. The repertoire holds about 170,000 clones, 85% to 90% seen once, with about 6.9% in the top ten. The sample was peripheral blood, taken on day 0 of AZD1222 vaccination. These TCRs come from an adult in good health. Each CDR3 is given with its conserved first and last residue. A D gene is named only where the DNA matches it firmly. Size is omitted from some rows. Given values are once, few, many or a class for expanded clones.

d_gene | j_gene | v_gene | abundance | CDR3nt | CDR3aa
. | TRBJ1-4 | TRBV11-2 | . | TGTGCCAGCAGTCTGATGACAGGCCGAAATGAAAAACTGTTTTTT | CASSLMTGRNEKLFF
TRBD1 | TRBJ2-2 | TRBV10-3 | . | TGTGCCATCAGTGTCGGGGGACAGGGGAACACCGGGGAGCTGTTTTTT | CAISVGGQGNTGELFF
. | TRBJ1-5 | TRBV3-1/TRBV3-2 | . | TGTGCCAGCAGCCAGGCCAGGGACGGCAATCAGCCCCAGCATTTT | CASSQARDGNQPQHF
TRBD1 | TRBJ1-1 | TRBV7-9 | . | TGTGCCAGCAGCGACACCAACAGGGGTACCACTGAAGCTTTCTTT | CASSDTNRGTTEAFF
TRBD1 | TRBJ2-5 | TRBV7-2 | . | TGTGCCACAGTACAGGGGCCCCAAGAGACCCAGTACTTC | CATVQGPQETQYF
. | TRBJ1-2 | TRBV9 | . | TGTGCCAGCAGCGTAGGTGGGACACCTAACTATGGCTACACCTTC | CASSVGGTPNYGYTF
. | TRBJ1-5 | TRBV24-1 | . | TGTGCCACCAGTGATGGCAGGGACCAGCCCCAGCATTTT | CATSDGRDQPQHF
TRBD2 | TRBJ2-1 | TRBV28 | . | TGTGCCAGCAGTTCCGGGGGGGTCCCGAATGAGCAGTTCTTC | CASSSGGVPNEQFF
. | TRBJ2-4 | TRBV2 | . | TGTGCCAGCAGTGAAGCGCTTGAGGACATTCAGTACTTC | CASSEALEDIQYF
. | TRBJ2-3 | TRBV11-3 | . | TGTGCCAGCAGCTCAATGAGCAGGGACACAGATACGCAGTATTTT | CASSSMSRDTDTQYF
. | TRBJ1-3 | TRBV3-1/TRBV3-2 | few | TGTGCCAGCAGCCAGGGGGGGGGACAAAGAAACACCATATATTTT | CASSQGGGQRNTIYF
. | TRBJ2-2 | TRBV5-5 | . | TGTGCCAGCAGAAACAGGGTCGGGGAGCTGTTTTTT | CASRNRVGELFF
. | TRBJ2-7 | TRBV7-2 | . | TGTGCCAGCAGCTTAGAGGGGGGCAGCTCCTACGAGCAGTACTTC | CASSLEGGSSYEQYF
. | TRBJ1-2 | TRBV4-1 | . | TGCGCCAGCAGCCAAGGAAGGGTACAGGGTCTCACCAGTGGCTACACCTTC | CASSQGRVQGLTSGYTF
TRBD1 | TRBJ1-1 | TRBV18 | . | TGTGCCAGCTCACCCTTGACTCCGGGACAGGGTAACACTGAAGCTTTCTTT | CASSPLTPGQGNTEAFF
TRBD2 | TRBJ2-1 | TRBV25-1 | . | TGTGCCAGCAGTCCTACTAGCGGGGTCTACAATGAGCAGTTCTTC | CASSPTSGVYNEQFF
TRBD1 | TRBJ2-7 | TRBV4-3 | . | TGCGCCAGCAGCCAAGATCCAGGACAGGGGTTTGTGGAGCAGTACTTC | CASSQDPGQGFVEQYF
TRBD1 | TRBJ1-5 | TRBV30 | . | TGTGCCTGGAGCCCCGGGAACAGGGGAAATCAGCCCCAGCATTTT | CAWSPGNRGNQPQHF